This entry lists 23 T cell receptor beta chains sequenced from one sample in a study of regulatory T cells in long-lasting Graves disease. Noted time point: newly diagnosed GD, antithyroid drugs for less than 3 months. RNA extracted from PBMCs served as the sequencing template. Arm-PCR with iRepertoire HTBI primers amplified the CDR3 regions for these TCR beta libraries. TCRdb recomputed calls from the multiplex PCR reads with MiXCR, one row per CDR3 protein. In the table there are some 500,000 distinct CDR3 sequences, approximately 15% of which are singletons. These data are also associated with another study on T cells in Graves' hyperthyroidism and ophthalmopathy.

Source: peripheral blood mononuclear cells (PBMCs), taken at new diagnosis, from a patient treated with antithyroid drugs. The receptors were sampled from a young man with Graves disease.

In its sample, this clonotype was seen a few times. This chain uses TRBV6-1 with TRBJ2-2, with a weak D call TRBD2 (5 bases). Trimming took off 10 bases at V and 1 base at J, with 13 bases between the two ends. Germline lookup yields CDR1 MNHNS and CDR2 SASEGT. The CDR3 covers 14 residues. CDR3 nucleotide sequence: TGTGCCACTACGAGGACTCGGAACACCGGGGAGCTGTTTTTT. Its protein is CATTRTRNTGELFF.

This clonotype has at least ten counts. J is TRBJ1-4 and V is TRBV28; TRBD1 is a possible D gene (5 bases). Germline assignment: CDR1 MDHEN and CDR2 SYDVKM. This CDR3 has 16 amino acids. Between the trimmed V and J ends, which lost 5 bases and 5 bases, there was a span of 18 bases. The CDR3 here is CASSGGAGVQNEKLFF. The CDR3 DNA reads TGTGCCAGCAGTGGTGGGGCAGGAGTCCAAAATGAAAAACTGTTTTTT.

The CDR3 spells CASSSPSGANNEQFF. The CDR3 DNA follows: TGTGCCAGCAGCTCCCCTAGCGGGGCCAACAATGAGCAGTTCTTC. The chain couples TRBV7-3 to TRBJ2-1; 9 nucleotides align to TRBD2. The germline gives CDR1 SGHTA, CDR2 FQGTGA. The CDR3 totals 15 residues. The J segment lost 5 bases and the V segment lost 4 bases, leaving 6 bases of the junction unmatched.

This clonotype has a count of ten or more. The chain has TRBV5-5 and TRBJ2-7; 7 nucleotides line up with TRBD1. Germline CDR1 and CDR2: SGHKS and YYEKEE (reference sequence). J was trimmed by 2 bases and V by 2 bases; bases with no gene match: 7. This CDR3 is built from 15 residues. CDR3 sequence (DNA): TGTGCCAGCAGCTTACAGGGGACGTCCCCCTACGAGCAGTACTTC. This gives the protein CASSLQGTSPYEQYF.

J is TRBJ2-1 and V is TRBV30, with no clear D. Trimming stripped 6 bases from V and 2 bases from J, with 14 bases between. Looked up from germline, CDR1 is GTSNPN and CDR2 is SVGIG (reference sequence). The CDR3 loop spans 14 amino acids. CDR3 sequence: CACARGRTYNEQFF. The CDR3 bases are TGTGCCTGTGCGCGCGGACGCACCTACAATGAGCAGTTCTTC.

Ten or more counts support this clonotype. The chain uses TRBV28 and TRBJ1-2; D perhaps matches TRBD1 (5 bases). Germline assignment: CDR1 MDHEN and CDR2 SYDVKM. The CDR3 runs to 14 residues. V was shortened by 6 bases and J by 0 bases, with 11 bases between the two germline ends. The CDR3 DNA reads TGTGCCAGCAGAGACCAGGGAGCTAACTATGGCTACACCTTC. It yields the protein CASRDQGANYGYTF.

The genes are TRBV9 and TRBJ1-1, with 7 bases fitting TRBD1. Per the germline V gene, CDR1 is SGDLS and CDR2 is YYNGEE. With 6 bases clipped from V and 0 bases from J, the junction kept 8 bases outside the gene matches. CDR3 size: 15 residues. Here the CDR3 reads CASNRGPPMNTEAFF. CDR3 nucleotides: TGTGCCAGCAACAGGGGCCCTCCCATGAACACTGAAGCTTTCTTT.

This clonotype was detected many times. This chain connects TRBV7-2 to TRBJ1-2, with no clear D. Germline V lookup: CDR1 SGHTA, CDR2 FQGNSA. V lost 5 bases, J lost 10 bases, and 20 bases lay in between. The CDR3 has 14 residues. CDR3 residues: CASSPSDFPGHYTF. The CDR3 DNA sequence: TGTGCCAGCAGCCCGTCGGACTTTCCGGGTCACTACACCTTC. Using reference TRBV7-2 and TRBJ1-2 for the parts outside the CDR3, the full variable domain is GAGVSQSPSNKVTEKGKDVELRCDPISGHTALYWYRQSLGQGLEFLIYFQGNSAPDKSGLPSDRFSAERTGGSVSTLTIQRTQQEDSAVYLCASSPSDFPGHYTFGSGTRLTVV.

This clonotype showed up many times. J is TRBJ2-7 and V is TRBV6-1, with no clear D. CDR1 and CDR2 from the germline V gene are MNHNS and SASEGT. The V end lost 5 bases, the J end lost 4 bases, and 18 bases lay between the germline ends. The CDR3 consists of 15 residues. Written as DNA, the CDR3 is TGTGCCAGCAGTCCTACGAGAAGCGTGATATACGAGCAGTACTTC. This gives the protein CASSPTRSVIYEQYF.

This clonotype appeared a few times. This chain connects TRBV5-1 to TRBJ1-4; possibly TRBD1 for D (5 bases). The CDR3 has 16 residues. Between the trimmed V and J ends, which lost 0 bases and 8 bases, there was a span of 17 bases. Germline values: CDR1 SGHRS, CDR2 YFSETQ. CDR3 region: CASSLGGAGKGEKLFF. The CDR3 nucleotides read TGCGCCAGCAGCTTGGGAGGGGCAGGAAAAGGAGAAAAACTGTTTTTT.

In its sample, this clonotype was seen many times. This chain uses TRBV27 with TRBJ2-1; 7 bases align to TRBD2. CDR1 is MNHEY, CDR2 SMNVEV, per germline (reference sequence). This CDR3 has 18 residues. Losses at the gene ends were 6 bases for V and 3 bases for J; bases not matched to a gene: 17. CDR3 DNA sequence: TGTGCCAGCAGCTATACTCCCCCTAGCGGAGCCGACTACAATGAGCAGTTCTTC. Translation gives CASSYTPPSGADYNEQFF.

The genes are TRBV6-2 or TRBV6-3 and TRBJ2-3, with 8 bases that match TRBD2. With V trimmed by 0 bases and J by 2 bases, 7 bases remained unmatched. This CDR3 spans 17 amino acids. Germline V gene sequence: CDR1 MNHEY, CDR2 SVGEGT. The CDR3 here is CASSYSFTGGFTDTQYF. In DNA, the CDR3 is TGTGCCAGCAGTTACTCGTTTACGGGGGGGTTCACAGATACGCAGTATTTT.

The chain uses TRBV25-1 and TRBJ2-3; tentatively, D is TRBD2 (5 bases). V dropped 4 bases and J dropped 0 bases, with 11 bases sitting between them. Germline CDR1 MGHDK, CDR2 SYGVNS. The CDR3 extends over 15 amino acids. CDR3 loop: CASSAEGQSTDTQYF. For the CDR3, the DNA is TGTGCCAGCAGTGCCGAGGGCCAAAGCACAGATACGCAGTATTTT.

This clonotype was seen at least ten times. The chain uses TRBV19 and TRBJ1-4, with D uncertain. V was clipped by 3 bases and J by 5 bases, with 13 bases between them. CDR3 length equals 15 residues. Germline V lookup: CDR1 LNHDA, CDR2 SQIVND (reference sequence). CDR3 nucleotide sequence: TGTGCCAGTAGTATCGATGTGGCGGGGAATGAAAAACTGTTTTTT. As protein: CASSIDVAGNEKLFF.

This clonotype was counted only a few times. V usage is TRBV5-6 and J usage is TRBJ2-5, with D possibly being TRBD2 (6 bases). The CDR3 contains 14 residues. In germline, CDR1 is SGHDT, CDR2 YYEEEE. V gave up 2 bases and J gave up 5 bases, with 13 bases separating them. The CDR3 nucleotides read TGTGCCAGCAGCTTCGGTGCGGGAAGGGAGACCCAGTACTTC. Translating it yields CASSFGAGRETQYF. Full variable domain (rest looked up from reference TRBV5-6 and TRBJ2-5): DAGVTQSPTHLIKTRGQQVTLRCSPKSGHDTVSWYQQALGQGPQFIFQYYEEEERQRGNFPDRFSGHQFPNYSSELNVNALLLGDSALYLCASSFGAGRETQYFGPGTRLLVL.

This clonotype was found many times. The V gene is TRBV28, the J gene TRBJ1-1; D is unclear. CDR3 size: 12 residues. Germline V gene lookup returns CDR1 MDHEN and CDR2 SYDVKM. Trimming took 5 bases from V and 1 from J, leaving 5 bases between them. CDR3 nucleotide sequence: TGTGCCAGCAGTAGAGAGAACACTGAAGCTTTCTTT. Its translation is CASSRENTEAFF. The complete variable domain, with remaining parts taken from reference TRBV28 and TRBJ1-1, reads DVKVTQSSRYLVKRTGEKVFLECVQDMDHENMFWYRQDPGLGLRLIYFSYDVKMKEKGDIPEGYSVSREKKERFSLILESASTNQTSMYLCASSRENTEAFFGQGTRLTVV.

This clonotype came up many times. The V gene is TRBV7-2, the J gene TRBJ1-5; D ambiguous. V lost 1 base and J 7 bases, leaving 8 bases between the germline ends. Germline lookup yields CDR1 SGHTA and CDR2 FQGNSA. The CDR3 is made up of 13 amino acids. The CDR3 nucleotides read TGTGCCAGCAGCTTAGGACCAGACCAGCCCCAGCATTTT. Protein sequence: CASSLGPDQPQHF.

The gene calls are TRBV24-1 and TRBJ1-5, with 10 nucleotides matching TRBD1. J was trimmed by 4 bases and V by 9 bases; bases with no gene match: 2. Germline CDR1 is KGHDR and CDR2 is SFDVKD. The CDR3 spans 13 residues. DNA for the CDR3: TGTGCCACCGGGACAGGGGATAATCAGCCCCAGCATTTT. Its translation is CATGTGDNQPQHF.

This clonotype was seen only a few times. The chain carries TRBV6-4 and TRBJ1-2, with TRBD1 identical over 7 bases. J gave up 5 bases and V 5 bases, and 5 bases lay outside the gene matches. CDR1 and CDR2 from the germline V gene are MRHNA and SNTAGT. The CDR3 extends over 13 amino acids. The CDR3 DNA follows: TGTGCCAGCAGTCAGGGACAGTCGTATGGCTACACCTTC. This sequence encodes CASSQGQSYGYTF.

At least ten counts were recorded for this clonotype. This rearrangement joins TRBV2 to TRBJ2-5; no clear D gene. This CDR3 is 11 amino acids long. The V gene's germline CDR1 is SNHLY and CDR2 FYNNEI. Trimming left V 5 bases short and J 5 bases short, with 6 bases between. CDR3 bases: TGTGCCAGCAGTTCGGACGAGACCCAGTACTTC. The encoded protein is CASSSDETQYF.

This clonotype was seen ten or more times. The CDR3 spells CASSLSIRAGNQPQHF. CDR3 bases: TGTGCCAGCAGTTTATCGATAAGGGCGGGAAATCAGCCCCAGCATTTT. The genes are TRBV27 and TRBJ1-5; D is unresolved. The CDR3 is 16 amino acids. Trimming pared 0 bases from V and 4 bases from J, leaving 13 bases between. Germline-derived CDR1 and CDR2 are MNHEY and SMNVEV (reference sequence).

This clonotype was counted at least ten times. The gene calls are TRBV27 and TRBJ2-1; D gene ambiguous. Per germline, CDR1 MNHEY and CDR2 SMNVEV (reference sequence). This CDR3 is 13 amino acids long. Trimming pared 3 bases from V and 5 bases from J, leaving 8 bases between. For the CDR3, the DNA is TGTGCCAGCAGTTTGTGGCGGAACAATGAGCAGTTCTTC. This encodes CASSLWRNNEQFF.

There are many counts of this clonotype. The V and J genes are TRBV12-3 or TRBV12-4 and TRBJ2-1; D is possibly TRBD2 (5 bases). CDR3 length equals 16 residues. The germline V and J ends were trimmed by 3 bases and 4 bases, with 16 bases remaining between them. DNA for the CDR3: TGTGCCAGCAGTTTTTGGCGGGCGCATCGGTACAATGAGCAGTTCTTC. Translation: CASSFWRAHRYNEQFF.